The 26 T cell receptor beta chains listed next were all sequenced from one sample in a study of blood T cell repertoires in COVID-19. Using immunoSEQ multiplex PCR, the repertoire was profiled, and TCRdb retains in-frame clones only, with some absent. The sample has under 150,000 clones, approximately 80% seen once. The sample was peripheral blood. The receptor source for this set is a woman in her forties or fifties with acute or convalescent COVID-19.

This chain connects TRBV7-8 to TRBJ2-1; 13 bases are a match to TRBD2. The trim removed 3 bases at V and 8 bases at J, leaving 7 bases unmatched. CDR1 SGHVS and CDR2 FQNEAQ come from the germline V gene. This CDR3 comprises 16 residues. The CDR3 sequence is CASSFTSGGANHEQFF. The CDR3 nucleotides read TGTGCCAGCAGCTTCACTAGCGGGGGGGCCAACCATGAGCAGTTCTTC. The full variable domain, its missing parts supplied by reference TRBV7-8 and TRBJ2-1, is GAGVSQSPRYKVAKRGQDVALRCDPISGHVSLFWYQQALGQGPEFLTYFQNEAQLDKSGLPSDRFFAERPEGSVSTLKIQRTQQEDSAVYLCASSFTSGGANHEQFFGPGTRLTVL.

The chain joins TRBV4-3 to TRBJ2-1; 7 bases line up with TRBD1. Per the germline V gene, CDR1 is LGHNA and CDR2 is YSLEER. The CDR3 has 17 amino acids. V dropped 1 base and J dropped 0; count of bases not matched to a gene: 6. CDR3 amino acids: CASSQGYRGSSYNEQFF. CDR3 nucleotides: TGCGCCAGCAGCCAAGGGTACAGGGGTTCCTCCTACAATGAGCAGTTCTTC.

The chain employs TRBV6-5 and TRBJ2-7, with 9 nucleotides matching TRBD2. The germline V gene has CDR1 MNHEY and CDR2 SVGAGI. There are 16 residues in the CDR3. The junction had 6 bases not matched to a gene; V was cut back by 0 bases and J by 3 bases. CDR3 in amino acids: CASSYSRAGGGYEQYF. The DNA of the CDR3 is TGTGCCAGCAGTTACTCGCGAGCGGGGGGCGGCTACGAGCAGTACTTC.

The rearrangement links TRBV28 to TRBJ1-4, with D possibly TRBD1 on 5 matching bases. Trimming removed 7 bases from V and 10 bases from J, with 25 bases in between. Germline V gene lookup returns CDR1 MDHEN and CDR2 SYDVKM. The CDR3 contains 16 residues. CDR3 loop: CASTYGSGGEVGKLFF. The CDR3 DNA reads TGTGCCAGCACCTACGGATCCGGGGGGGAAGTCGGAAAACTGTTTTTT.

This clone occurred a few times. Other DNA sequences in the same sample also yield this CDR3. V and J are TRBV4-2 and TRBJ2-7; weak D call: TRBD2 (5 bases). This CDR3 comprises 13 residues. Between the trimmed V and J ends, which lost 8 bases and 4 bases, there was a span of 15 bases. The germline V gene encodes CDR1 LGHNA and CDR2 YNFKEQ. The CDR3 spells CASSPEGQYEQYF. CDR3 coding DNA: TGTGCCAGCTCTCCCGAGGGTCAGTACGAGCAGTACTTC.

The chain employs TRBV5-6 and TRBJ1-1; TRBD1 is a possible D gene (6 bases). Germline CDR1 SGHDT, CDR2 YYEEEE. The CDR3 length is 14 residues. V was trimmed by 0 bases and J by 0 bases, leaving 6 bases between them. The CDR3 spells CASSLGTVNTEAFF. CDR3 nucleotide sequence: TGTGCCAGCAGCTTGGGGACAGTGAACACTGAAGCTTTCTTT.

The CDR3 sequence: CASSIESLTNQPQHF. The CDR3 nucleotides read TGTGCCAGTAGTATCGAGAGTCTAACCAATCAGCCCCAGCATTTT. The chain is built from TRBV19 and TRBJ1-5; D gene uncertain. V was pared by 3 bases and J by 3 bases, with 12 bases between. Germline lookup yields CDR1 LNHDA and CDR2 SQIVND (reference sequence). The CDR3 loop spans 15 amino acids.

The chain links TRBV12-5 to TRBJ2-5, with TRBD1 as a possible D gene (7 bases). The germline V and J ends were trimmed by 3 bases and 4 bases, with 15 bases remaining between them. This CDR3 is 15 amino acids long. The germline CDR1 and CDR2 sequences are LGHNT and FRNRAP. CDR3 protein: CASGFRGAPGETQYF. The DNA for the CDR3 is TGTGCTAGTGGTTTCAGGGGGGCGCCAGGAGAGACCCAGTACTTC.

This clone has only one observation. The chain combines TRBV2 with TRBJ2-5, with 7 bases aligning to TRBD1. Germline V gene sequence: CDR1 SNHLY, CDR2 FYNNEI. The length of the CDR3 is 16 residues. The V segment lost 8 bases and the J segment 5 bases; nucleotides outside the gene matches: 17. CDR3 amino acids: CASLRRQGVIRETQYF. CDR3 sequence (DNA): TGTGCCAGCTTAAGGAGACAGGGAGTCATTAGGGAGACCCAGTACTTC.

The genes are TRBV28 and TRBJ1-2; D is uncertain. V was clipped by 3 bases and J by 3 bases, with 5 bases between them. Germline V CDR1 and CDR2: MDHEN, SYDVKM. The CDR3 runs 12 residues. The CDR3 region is CASSFQDYGYTF. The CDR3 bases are TGTGCCAGCAGTTTTCAGGACTATGGCTACACCTTC.

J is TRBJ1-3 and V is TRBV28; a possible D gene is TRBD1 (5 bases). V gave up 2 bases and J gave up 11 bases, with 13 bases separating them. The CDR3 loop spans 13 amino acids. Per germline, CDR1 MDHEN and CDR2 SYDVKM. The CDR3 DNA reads TGTGCCAGCAGTTTAAGGCAGGGCATCCCCATATATTTT. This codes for CASSLRQGIPIYF.

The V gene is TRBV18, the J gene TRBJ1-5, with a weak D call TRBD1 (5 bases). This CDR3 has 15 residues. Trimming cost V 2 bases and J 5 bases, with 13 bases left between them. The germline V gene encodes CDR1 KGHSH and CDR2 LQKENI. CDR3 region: CASSPSGRGDQPQHF. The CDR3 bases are TGTGCCAGCTCACCATCTGGTAGGGGCGATCAGCCCCAGCATTTT.

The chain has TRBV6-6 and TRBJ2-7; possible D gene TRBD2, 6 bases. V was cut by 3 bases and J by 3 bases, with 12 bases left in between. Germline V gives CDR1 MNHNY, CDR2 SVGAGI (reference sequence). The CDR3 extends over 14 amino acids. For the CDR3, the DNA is TGTGCCAGCAGTTATCTAGCGCATAACTACGAGCAGTACTTC. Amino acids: CASSYLAHNYEQYF.

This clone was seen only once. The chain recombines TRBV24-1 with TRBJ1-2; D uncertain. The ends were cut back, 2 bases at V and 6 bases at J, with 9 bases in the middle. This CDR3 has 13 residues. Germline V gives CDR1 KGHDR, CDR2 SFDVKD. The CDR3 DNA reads TGTGCCACCAGTGATTCGGAGAATAATGGCTACACCTTC. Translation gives CATSDSENNGYTF.

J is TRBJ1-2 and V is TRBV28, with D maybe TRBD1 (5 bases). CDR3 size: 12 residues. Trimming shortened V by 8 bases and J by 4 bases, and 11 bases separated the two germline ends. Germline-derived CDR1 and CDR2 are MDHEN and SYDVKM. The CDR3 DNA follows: TGTGCCAGCTGGGGAGGGGCCTATGGCTACACCTTC. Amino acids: CASWGGAYGYTF.

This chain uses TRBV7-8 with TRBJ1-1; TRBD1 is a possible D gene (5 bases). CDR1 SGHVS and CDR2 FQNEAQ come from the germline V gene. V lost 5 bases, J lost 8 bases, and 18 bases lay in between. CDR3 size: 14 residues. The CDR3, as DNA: TGTGCCAGCAGCAAACCGACAGCCCTTTCGGAAGCTTTCTTT. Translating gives CASSKPTALSEAFF.

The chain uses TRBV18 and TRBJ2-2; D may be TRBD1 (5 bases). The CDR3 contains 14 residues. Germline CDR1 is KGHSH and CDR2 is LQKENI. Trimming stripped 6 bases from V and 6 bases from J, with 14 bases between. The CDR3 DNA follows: TGTGCCAGCTCTCCCGGACATGAATCCGGGGAGCTGTTTTTT. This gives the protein CASSPGHESGELFF.

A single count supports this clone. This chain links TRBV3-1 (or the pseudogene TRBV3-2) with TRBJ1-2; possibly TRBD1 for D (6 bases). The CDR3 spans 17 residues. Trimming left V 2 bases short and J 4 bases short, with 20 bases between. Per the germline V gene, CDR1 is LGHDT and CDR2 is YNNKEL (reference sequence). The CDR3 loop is CASSQTLGRGTSYGYTF. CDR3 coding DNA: TGTGCCAGCAGCCAAACTTTGGGGAGGGGGACATCCTATGGCTACACCTTC.

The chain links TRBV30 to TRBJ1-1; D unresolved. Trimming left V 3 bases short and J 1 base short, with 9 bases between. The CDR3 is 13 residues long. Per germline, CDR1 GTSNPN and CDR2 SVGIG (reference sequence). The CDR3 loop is CAWRFQENTEAFF. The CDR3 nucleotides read TGTGCCTGGAGATTCCAGGAGAACACTGAAGCTTTCTTT.

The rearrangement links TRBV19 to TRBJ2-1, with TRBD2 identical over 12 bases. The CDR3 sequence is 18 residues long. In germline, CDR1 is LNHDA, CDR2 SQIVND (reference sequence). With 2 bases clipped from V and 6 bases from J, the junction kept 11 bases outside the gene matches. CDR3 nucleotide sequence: TGTGCCAGTAGTATATCGCGAACGGGACTAGCGGGTCTCAATGAGCAGTTCTTC. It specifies CASSISRTGLAGLNEQFF.

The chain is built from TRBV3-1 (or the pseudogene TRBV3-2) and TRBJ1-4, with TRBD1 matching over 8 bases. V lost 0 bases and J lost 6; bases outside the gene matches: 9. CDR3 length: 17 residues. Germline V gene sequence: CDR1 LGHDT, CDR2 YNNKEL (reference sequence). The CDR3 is CASSQDLRTGTDEKLFF. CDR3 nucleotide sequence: TGTGCCAGCAGCCAAGATTTGAGGACAGGGACGGATGAAAAACTGTTTTTT.

In DNA, the CDR3 is TGCGCCAGCAGCTTGGGAACAGGGAGCAGCAATCAGCCCCAGCATTTT. It specifies CASSLGTGSSNQPQHF. The chain carries TRBV5-1 and TRBJ1-5; tentative D call: TRBD1 (6 bases). Trimming removed 0 bases at V and 1 base at J, with 11 bases between. The CDR3 loop spans 16 amino acids. The germline V gene has CDR1 SGHRS and CDR2 YFSETQ.

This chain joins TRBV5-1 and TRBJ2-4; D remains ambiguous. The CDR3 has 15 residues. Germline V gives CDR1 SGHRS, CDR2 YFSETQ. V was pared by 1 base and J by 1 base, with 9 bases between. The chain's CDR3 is CASSLYGSAKNIQYF. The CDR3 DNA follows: TGCGCCAGCAGCTTGTACGGTTCGGCCAAAAACATTCAGTACTTC.

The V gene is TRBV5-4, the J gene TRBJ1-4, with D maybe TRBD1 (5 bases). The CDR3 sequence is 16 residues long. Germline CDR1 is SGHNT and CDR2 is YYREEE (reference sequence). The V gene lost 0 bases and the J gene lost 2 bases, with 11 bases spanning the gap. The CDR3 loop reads CASSLGGVATNEKLFF. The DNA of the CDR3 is TGTGCCAGCAGCTTGGGGGGGGTAGCGACTAATGAAAAACTGTTTTTT.

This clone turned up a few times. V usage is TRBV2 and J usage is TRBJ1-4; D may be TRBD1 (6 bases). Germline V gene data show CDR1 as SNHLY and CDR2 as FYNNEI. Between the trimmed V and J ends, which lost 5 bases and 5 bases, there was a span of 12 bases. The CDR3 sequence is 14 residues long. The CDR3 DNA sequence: TGTGCCAGCAGTACAGGGACGGGGAATGAAAAACTGTTTTTT. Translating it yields CASSTGTGNEKLFF.

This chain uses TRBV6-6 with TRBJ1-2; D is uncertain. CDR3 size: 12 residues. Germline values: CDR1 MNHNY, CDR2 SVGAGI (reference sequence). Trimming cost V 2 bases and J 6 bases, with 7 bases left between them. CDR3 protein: CASSYGQNGYTF. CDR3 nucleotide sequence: TGTGCCAGCAGTTACGGGCAGAATGGCTACACCTTC.